The 11 T cell receptor beta chains below come from one sample, sequenced in a study of blood T cell repertoires in COVID-19. Generated by immunoSEQ multiplex PCR, the TCRdb table keeps only in-frame clones and is missing some. This table has more than 250,000 clones, 85% to 90% appearing once. Sequenced material: peripheral blood. The receptors shown here come from a woman aged 45-65 years with COVID-19, enrolled during active disease.

The chain combines TRBV28 with TRBJ1-1; 7 bases are a match to TRBD1. With V trimmed by 1 base and J by 4 bases, 9 bases remained unmatched. The CDR3 consists of 16 residues. Per germline, CDR1 MDHEN and CDR2 SYDVKM. The CDR3, as DNA: TGTGCCAGCAGTTTATCCATCGACAGGGTGCGCACTGAAGCTTTCTTT. Translating it yields CASSLSIDRVRTEAFF.

This clone was observed a few times. The J gene is TRBJ2-7, the V gene TRBV13; 13 bases fit TRBD2. V was pared by 1 base and J by 13 bases, with 7 bases of the junction left unmatched. The germline CDR1 and CDR2 sequences are PRHDT and FYEKMQ (reference sequence). The CDR3 length is 14 residues. The chain's CDR3 is CASSLVTSGRRVYF. In DNA, the CDR3 is TGTGCCAGCAGCTTAGTGACTAGCGGGAGGCGGGTTTACTTC.

The V call is TRBV4-2, the J call TRBJ2-3, with 7 bases identical to TRBD1. The CDR3 is 16 amino acids. With V trimmed by 3 bases and J by 2 bases, 8 bases remained unmatched. Per germline, CDR1 LGHNA and CDR2 YNFKEQ. CDR3 amino acids: CASSQGGTEDTDTQYF. The CDR3, as DNA: TGTGCCAGCAGCCAGGGTGGGACAGAGGACACAGATACGCAGTATTTT.

J is TRBJ2-7 and V is TRBV14, with 10 nucleotides matching TRBD1. The germline V gene encodes CDR1 SGHDN and CDR2 FVKESK. This CDR3 is 16 amino acids long. The ends lost 0 bases at V and 3 bases at J; junction bases unmatched: 5. The CDR3 here is CASSQDDRDRGYEQYF. The DNA for the CDR3 is TGTGCCAGCAGCCAAGATGACCGGGACAGGGGCTACGAGCAGTACTTC.

The CDR3 DNA is TGCGCCAGCAGCCAAGAGGCGGGACTAAGGGAGCAGTTCTTC. Its protein product is CASSQEAGLREQFF. V gene TRBV4-3 combines with J gene TRBJ2-1, with 7 bases identical to TRBD2. The CDR3 length is 14 residues. With V trimmed by 0 bases and J by 10 bases, 6 bases remained unmatched. Germline V CDR1 and CDR2: LGHNA, YSLEER.

This chain links TRBV18 with TRBJ1-2; TRBD1 aligns across 10 bases. This CDR3 has 14 amino acids. Germline V lookup: CDR1 KGHSH, CDR2 LQKENI. V lost 2 bases to trimming and J lost 7 bases; unmatched junction nucleotides: 4. As DNA, the CDR3 is TGTGCCAGCTCACCAAGTGACAGGGGGCTTGGCTACACCTTC. Residues: CASSPSDRGLGYTF.

CDR3 sequence: CATSDSSPASGSPDEQFF. CDR3 DNA: TGTGCCACCAGTGACTCCTCGCCGGCTAGCGGGAGCCCGGATGAGCAGTTCTTC. The rearrangement links TRBV24-1 to TRBJ2-1, with TRBD2 matching over 10 bases. This CDR3 is 18 amino acids long. The germline CDR1 and CDR2 sequences are KGHDR and SFDVKD. Losses at the gene ends were 4 bases for V and 8 bases for J; bases not matched to a gene: 16.

Here the CDR3 DNA reads TGTGCCAGCAGTTTTCGTACAGGCCCAGATACGCAGTATTTT. It encodes CASSFRTGPDTQYF. This chain connects TRBV27 to TRBJ2-3, with D maybe TRBD1 (5 bases). CDR1 and CDR2 (germline): MNHEY, SMNVEV (reference sequence). V was trimmed by 3 bases and J by 4 bases, leaving 11 bases between them. CDR3 length: 14 residues.

The chain joins TRBV24-1 to TRBJ1-2; TRBD1 aligns across 9 bases. This CDR3 is 12 amino acids long. With V trimmed by 9 bases and J by 8 bases, 6 bases remained unmatched. CDR1 and CDR2 (germline): KGHDR, SFDVKD. Written as DNA, the CDR3 is TGTGCCACCGCACAGGGGGCGGGCGGCTACACCTTC. Residues: CATAQGAGGYTF.

The chain uses TRBV27 and TRBJ1-6, with a tentative D call TRBD1 (6 bases). Germline V gene lookup returns CDR1 MNHEY and CDR2 SMNVEV (reference sequence). The V end lost 7 bases, the J end lost 1 base, and 11 bases lay between the germline ends. This CDR3 comprises 15 residues. This CDR3 is CASNQGWSYNSPLHF. The CDR3 DNA follows: TGTGCCAGCAATCAGGGGTGGTCCTATAATTCACCCCTCCACTTT.

The chain uses TRBV11-2 and TRBJ1-1; TRBD1 might be the D (5 bases). Germline CDR1 SGHAT, CDR2 FQNNGV. The ends were cut back, 5 bases at V and 0 bases at J, with 16 bases in the middle. The CDR3 spans 16 residues. This CDR3 reads CASSTTQGPMNTEAFF. DNA for the CDR3: TGTGCCAGCAGCACAACTCAGGGTCCCATGAACACTGAAGCTTTCTTT.